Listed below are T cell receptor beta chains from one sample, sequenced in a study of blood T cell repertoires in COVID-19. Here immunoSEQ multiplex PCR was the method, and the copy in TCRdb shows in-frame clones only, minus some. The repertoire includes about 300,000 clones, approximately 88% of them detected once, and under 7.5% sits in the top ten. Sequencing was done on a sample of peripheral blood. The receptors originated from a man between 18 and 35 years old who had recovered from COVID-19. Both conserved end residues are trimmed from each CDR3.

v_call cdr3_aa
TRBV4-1 ASSQEAGAMAPLH
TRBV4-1 ASSQDHPNQAGEQF
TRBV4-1 ASSQDPGAPGLASRDTQY
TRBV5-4 ASSPGGGQETQY
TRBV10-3 AISGAGWMEQPQH
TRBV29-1 SVGVGAGELF
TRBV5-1 ASSLERDSYEQY
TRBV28 ASRPGGGTDTEAF
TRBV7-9 ASSLVGQGRSPLH
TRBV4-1 ASSQVGRGFPGGYEQY
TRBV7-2 ASSAGGNTEAF
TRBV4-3 ASSRGLAGGLDNEQF
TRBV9 ASSVDGNSYEQY
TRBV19 ASSTQTVRNEQF
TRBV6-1 ASSDYKAAGNTEAF
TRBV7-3 ASSLKGHGTSGGYSTDTQY
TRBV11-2 ASSLVSSSSYEQY
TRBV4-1 ASSLLWTSEMYEQY
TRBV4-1 ASSQLGTGGYEQY
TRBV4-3 ASSQTQSEETQY
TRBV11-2 ASRDRATNEQF
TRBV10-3 AISEAGAGELF
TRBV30 AGGILPGQLNSGWKNTGELF
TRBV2 ASNRGSSGELF
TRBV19 ASGGGPGGYT
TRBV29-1 SAGQEGEKLF
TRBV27 ATSGWGTGSLDSYEQY
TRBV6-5 ASNPGLSTDTQY
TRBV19 ASTHGQGDEKLF
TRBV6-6 ASSPRRQGYSNQPQH
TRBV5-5 ASMGLKGELF
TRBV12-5 ATAGGPNQPQH
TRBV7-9 ASSSDSNYGYT
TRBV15 ATSRPLTGELF
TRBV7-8 ASSLAADRQYEQY
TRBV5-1 ASSQTTGLGTEAF
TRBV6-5 ASKGGENTEAF
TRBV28 ATVGVSGRAILYEQY
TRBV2 ASSTGQGSFNYGYT
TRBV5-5 ASSLTTGSYGYT
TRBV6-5 ASTAGGMATQY
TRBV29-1 SVRRTSGRAETQY
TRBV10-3 ATNRDSAVNEQF
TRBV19 ATSTGGAEQY
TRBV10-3 AISDTTGGLTEAF
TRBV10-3 AIRGTLGTEAF
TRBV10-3 ATSSDGRNSPLH
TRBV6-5 ASGSVRAGEQY
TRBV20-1 SASSRPYEQY
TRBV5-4 ASSSRQETGWGETQY
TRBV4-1 ASSQDLAGGGHTQY
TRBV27 ASSPRAISPTGELF
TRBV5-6 ASSSWDSDYQPQH
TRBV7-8 ASSAYRGVTYNEQF
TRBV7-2 ASSFRGDQPQH